Reported below is one TCR beta chain. Graft material was processed, releasing intraepithelial and lamina propria lymphocytes. The data belong to a study of graft-versus-host responses after intestinal transplantation. Clones were sequenced by immunoSEQ multiplex PCR, and TCRdb holds only the in-frame ones, with some missing. The data hold 15,000 to 20,000 clones, with approximately 72% observed a single time. CDR3 length: 17 residues. V lost 0 bases and J lost 2, with 15 bases in between. Germline values: CDR1 KGHSH, CDR2 LQKENI. V is TRBV18 and J is TRBJ2-3; D not resolved. The sequence was obtained from a human patient who received an intestinal transplant, so some T cells may come from the graft donor. The sequencing used ileum tissue, collected approximately 3 weeks after intestinal transplant. This CDR3 reads CASSPPAPLTFTDTQYF. DNA of the CDR3: TGTGCCAGCTCACCACCTGCGCCCCTCACTTTCACAGATACGCAGTATTTT.